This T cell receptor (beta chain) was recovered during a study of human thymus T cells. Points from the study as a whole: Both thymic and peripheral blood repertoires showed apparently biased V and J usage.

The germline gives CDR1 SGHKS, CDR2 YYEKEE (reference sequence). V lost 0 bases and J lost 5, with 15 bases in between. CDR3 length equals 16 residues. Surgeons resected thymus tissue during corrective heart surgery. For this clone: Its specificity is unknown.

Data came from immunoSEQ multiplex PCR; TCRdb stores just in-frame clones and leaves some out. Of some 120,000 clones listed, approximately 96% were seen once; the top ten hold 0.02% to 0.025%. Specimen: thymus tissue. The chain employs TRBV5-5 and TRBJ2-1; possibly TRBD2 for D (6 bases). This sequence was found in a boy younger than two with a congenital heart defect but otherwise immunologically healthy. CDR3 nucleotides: TGTGCCAGCAGCTTGGGCAGCAGGAGGGCCCACAATGAGCAGTTCTTC. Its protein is CASSLGSRRAHNEQFF.